The clone carrying this TCR beta chain showed up just once. The antigen remains unidentified. TCRdb's copy holds only in-frame clones and misses some; the assay was immunoSEQ multiplex PCR. The data show millions of clones, with 90% to 95% seen just once and 0.1% to 0.15% held by the top ten. This specimen comes from a study of shared clonotypes between healthy human individuals. Study-wide findings and caveats: Clonotype sharing across a handful of donors was observed for roughly 5% of naive CD4 clonotypes. Sequencing depth was predicted to influence how clonotypes are shared among donors.

Per the germline V gene, CDR1 is MDHEN and CDR2 is SYDVKM. V shed 7 bases, J shed 5 bases, and the junction held 16 bases outside the gene matches. The CDR3 has 17 residues. Donors comprised only Caucasian adults living in Nashville, Tennessee. Naive CD45RA+ and memory CD45RA-negative subsets were split from CD4+ cells. The chain links TRBV28 to TRBJ1-1, with 10 bases lining up with TRBD1. The sequence derives from a young man in good health. Sample: naive CD4+ T cells sorted from blood. Stated subset: CD45RA+ positively selected. This CDR3 is CASTRQGAAIAVTEAFF. The CDR3 nucleotides read TGTGCCAGCACCCGACAGGGGGCGGCCATCGCAGTTACTGAAGCTTTCTTT.